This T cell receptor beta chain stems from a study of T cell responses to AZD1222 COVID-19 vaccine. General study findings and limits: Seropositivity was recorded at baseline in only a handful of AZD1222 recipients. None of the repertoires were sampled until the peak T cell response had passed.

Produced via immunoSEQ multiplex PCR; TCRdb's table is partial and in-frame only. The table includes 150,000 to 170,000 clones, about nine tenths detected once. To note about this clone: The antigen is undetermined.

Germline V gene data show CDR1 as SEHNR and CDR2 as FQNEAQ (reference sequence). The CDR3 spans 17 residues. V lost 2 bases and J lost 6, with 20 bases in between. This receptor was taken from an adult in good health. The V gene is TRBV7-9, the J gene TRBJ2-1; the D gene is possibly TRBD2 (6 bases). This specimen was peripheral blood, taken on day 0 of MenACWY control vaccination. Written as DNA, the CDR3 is TGTGCCAGCAGCTTAAGCGGGTGGGGGAGTGGGTCCAATGAGCAGTTCTTC. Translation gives CASSLSGWGSGSNEQFF.